The subject of this entry is one T cell receptor beta chain. The CDR3 contains 15 residues. Germline lookup yields CDR1 DFQATT and CDR2 SNEGSKA (reference sequence). V lost 0 bases and J lost 0, with 11 bases in between. These data are taken from a study of CD8 T cells in Susac syndrome. The authors reverse transcribed roughly 0.45 to 1 ug RNA with random hexamers. MiXCR, run by TCRdb on the immunoSEQ multiplex PCR reads, gives a single entry per CDR3 protein. This table has about 150,000 distinct CDR3 sequences, approximately 93% appearing once. The sample comprised CD4+ T cells from PBMCs. The sequence was obtained from a human donor in good health. J is TRBJ1-1 and V is TRBV20-1, with TRBD1 as a possible D gene (6 bases). The CDR3 spells CSARDYRDMNTEAFF. The CDR3 DNA reads as TGCAGTGCTAGAGATTACAGGGACATGAACACTGAAGCTTTCTTT.